This section outlines one T cell receptor (beta chain) sequence together with its context. Its antigen is unidentified. Per germline, CDR1 SGDLS and CDR2 YYNGEE. This CDR3 is 14 amino acids long. The ends were cut back, 0 bases at V and 2 bases at J, with 8 bases in the middle. These data come from a study of long-term antiretroviral therapy in people with HIV. Study-wide results and caveats: Post-ART, diversity grew, though it stayed under transplant donor control levels. The repertoire was dominated at all time points by clones expanded before ART.

Two or more post-ART PBMC samples, plus at least one pre-ART sample, were available for each donor. The immunoSEQ assay was v3.0, run at survey level. Only in-frame clones appear in the TCRdb table, and some are missing; sequencing was by immunoSEQ multiplex PCR. This sample has around 24,000 clones, with roughly four fifths found just once. The sequencing used unsorted PBMCs, collected 0.4 years after starting antiretroviral therapy. This chain connects TRBV9 to TRBJ1-2, with D uncertain. The clonotype was recovered from a man over 45 with HIV. In DNA form, the CDR3 reads TGTGCCAGCAGCGTAGCTGGCGGCAACTATGGCTACACCTTC. Translated, it gives CASSVAGGNYGYTF.